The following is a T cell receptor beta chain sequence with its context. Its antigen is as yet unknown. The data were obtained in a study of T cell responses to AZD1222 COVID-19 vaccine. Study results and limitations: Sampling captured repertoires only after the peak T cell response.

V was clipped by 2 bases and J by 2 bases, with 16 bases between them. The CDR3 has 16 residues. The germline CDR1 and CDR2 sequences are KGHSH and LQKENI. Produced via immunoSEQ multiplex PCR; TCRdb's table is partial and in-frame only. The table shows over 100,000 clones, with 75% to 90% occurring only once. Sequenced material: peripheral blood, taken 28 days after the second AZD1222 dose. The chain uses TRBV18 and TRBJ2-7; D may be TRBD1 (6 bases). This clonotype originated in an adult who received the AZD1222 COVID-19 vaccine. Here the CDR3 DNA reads TGTGCCAGCTCACCAAGACAGGCCAAGCAGACCTACGAGCAGTACTTC. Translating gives CASSPRQAKQTYEQYF.